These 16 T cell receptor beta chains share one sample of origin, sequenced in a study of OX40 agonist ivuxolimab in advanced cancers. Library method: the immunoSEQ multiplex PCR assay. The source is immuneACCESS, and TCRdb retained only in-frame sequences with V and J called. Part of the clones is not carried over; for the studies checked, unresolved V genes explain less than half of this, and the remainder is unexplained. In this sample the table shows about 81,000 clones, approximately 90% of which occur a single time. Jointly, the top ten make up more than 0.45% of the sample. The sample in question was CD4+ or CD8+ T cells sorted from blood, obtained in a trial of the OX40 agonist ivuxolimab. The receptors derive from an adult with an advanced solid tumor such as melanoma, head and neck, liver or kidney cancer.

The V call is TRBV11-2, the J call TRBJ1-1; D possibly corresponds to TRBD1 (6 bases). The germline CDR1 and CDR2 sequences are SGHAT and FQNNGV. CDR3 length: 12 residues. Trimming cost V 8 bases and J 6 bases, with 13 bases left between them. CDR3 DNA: TGTGCCAGCGGATTGGGGGCAGCTGAAGCTTTCTTT. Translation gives CASGLGAAEAFF.

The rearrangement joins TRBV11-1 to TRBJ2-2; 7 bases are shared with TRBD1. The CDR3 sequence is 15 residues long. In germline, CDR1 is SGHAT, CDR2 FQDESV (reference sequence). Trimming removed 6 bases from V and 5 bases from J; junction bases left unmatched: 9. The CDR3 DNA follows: TGTGCCAGCAGGGGTACTACCAGGGGGACCGGGGAGCTGTTTTTT. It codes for CASRGTTRGTGELFF.

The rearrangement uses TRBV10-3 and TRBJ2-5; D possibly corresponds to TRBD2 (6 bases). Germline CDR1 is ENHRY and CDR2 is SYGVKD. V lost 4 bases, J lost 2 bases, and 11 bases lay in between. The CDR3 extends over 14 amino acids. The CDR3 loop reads CAISGVGGQETQYF. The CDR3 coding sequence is TGTGCCATCAGTGGGGTGGGGGGACAAGAGACCCAGTACTTC.

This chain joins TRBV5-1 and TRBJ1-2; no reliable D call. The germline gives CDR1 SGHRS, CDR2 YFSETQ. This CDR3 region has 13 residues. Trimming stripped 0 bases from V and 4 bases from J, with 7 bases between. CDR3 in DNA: TGCGCCAGCAGCTTGGATAGGACCTATGGCTACACCTTC. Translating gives CASSLDRTYGYTF.

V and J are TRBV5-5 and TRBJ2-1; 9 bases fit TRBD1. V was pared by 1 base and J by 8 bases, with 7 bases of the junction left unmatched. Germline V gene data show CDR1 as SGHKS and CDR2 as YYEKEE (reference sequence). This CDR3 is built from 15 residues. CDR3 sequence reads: CASSLMGQGFDEQFF. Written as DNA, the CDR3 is TGTGCCAGCAGCTTGATGGGACAGGGATTCGATGAGCAGTTCTTC.

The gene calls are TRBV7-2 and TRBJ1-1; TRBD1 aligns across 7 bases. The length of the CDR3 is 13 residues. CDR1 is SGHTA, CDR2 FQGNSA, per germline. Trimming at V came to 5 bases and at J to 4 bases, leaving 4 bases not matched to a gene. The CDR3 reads CASSTGDRTEAFF. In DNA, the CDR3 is TGTGCCAGCAGCACAGGGGATCGCACTGAAGCTTTCTTT.

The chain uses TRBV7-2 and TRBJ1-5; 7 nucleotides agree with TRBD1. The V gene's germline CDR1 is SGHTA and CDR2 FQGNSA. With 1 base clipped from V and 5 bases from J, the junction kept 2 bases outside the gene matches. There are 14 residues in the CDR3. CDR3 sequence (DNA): TGTGCCAGCAGCTTAGTTCAGGGGGATCAGCCCCAGCATTTT. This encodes CASSLVQGDQPQHF.

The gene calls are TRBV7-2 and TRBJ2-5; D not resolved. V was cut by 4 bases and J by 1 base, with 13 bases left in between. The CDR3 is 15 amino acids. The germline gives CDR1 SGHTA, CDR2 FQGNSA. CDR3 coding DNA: TGTGCCAGCAGCTGGTCTTGGGCACCCCAAGAGACCCAGTACTTC. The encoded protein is CASSWSWAPQETQYF.

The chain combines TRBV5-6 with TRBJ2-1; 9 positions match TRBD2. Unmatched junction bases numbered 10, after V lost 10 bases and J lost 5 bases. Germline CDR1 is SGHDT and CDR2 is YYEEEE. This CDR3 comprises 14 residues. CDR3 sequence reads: CASTARGGNNEQFF. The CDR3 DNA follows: TGTGCCTCCACCGCGCGGGGGGGCAACAATGAGCAGTTCTTC.

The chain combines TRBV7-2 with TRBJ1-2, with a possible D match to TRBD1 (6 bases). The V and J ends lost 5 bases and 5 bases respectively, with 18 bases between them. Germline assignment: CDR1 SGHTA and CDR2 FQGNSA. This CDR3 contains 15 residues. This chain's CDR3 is CASSPPRGPGYGYTF. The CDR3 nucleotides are TGTGCCAGCAGCCCGCCACGGGGGCCGGGGTATGGCTACACCTTC.

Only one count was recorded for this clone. This CDR3 is CASSPEGGSEQYF. The CDR3 coding sequence is TGTGCCAGCTCACCAGAGGGGGGATCCGAGCAGTACTTC. The rearrangement links TRBV18 to TRBJ2-7, with D perhaps TRBD1 or TRBD2 (6 bases each). Trimming cost V 2 bases and J 6 bases, with 11 bases left between them. Per germline, CDR1 KGHSH and CDR2 LQKENI. The CDR3 extends over 13 amino acids.

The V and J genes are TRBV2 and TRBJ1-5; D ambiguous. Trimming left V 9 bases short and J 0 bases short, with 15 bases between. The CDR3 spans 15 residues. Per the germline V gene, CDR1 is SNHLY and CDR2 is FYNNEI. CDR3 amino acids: CASKKQLYSNQPQHF. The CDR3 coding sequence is TGTGCCAGTAAGAAACAGCTTTATAGCAATCAGCCCCAGCATTTT.

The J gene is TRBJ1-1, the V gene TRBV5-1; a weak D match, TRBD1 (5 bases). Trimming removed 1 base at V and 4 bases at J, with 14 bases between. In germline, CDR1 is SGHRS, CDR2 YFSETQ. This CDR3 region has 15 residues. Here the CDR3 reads CASSLFGTGGTEAFF. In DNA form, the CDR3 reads TGCGCCAGCAGCTTGTTTGGGACGGGGGGCACTGAAGCTTTCTTT.

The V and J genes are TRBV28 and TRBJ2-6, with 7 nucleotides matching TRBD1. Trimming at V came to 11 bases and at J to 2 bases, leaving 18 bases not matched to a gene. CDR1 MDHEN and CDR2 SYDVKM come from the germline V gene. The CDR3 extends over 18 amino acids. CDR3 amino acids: CACYNGNPGGAGANVLTF. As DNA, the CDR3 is TGTGCCTGCTACAACGGCAACCCAGGGGGAGCTGGGGCCAACGTCCTGACTTTC.

The CDR3 coding sequence is TGTGCCAGCAGCTTAAGGGGGGACACTGAAGCTTTCTTT. Protein product: CASSLRGDTEAFF. This chain joins TRBV11-2 and TRBJ1-1; D possibly corresponds to TRBD1 (6 bases). V gave up 2 bases and J gave up 3 bases, with 7 bases separating them. The V gene's germline CDR1 is SGHAT and CDR2 FQNNGV. The CDR3 is made up of 13 amino acids.

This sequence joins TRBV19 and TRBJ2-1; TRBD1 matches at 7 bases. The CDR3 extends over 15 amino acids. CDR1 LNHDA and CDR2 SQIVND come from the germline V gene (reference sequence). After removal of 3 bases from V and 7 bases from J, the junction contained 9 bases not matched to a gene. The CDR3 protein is CASSITKGARNEQFF. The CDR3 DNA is TGTGCCAGTAGTATCACCAAGGGGGCCCGGAATGAGCAGTTCTTC.